The clone carrying this T cell receptor (beta chain) was found many times. Its antigen remains unknown. Investigators profiled TCR beta VDJ and CDR3 from genomic DNA template. TCRdb re-derived calls from the reads in MiXCR, one entry per CDR3 protein. This sample yields about 110,000 distinct CDR3 sequences, of which 51% are seen a single time; approximately 32% belongs to the top ten. J was trimmed by 8 bases and V by 5 bases; bases with no gene match: 14. The CDR3 is 17 amino acids. This entry is derived from a study of CD8+CD57+ T cells in acquired aplastic anemia. Study background: Sorting CD4+ and CD8+ cells gave DNA averaging 3.2 ug.

Study findings and constraints: Almost 30 CD8+ CDR3 sequences occurred in both the patients and the controls. The study found no significant CD8+ Simpson's diversity difference between patients and controls.

Specimen: sorted CD4+, CD8+, or CD8+CD57+ T cells (not recorded which) from PBMCs. The J gene is TRBJ1-6, the V gene TRBV12-3 or TRBV12-4; TRBD1 matches at 8 bases. This receptor was taken from a human donor in good health, serving as a control. The CDR3 DNA sequence: TGTGCCAGCAGTACAACGGACAGGGACTTTGAAGATTCACCCCTCCACTTT. Translated: CASSTTDRDFEDSPLHF.